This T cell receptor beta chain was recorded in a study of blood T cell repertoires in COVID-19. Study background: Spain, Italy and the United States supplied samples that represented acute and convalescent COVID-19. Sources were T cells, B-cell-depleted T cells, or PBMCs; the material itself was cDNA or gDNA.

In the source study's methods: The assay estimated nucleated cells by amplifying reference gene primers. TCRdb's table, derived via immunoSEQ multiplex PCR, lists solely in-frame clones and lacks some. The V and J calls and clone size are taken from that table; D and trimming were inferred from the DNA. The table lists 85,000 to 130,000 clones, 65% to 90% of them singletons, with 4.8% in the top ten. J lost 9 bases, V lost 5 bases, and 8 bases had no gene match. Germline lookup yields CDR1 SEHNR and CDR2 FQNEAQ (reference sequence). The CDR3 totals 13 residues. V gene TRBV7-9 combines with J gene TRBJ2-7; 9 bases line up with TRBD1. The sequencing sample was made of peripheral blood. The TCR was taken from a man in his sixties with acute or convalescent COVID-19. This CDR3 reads CASSVGQGLVQYF. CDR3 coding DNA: TGTGCCAGCAGCGTGGGACAGGGCTTGGTGCAGTACTTC.